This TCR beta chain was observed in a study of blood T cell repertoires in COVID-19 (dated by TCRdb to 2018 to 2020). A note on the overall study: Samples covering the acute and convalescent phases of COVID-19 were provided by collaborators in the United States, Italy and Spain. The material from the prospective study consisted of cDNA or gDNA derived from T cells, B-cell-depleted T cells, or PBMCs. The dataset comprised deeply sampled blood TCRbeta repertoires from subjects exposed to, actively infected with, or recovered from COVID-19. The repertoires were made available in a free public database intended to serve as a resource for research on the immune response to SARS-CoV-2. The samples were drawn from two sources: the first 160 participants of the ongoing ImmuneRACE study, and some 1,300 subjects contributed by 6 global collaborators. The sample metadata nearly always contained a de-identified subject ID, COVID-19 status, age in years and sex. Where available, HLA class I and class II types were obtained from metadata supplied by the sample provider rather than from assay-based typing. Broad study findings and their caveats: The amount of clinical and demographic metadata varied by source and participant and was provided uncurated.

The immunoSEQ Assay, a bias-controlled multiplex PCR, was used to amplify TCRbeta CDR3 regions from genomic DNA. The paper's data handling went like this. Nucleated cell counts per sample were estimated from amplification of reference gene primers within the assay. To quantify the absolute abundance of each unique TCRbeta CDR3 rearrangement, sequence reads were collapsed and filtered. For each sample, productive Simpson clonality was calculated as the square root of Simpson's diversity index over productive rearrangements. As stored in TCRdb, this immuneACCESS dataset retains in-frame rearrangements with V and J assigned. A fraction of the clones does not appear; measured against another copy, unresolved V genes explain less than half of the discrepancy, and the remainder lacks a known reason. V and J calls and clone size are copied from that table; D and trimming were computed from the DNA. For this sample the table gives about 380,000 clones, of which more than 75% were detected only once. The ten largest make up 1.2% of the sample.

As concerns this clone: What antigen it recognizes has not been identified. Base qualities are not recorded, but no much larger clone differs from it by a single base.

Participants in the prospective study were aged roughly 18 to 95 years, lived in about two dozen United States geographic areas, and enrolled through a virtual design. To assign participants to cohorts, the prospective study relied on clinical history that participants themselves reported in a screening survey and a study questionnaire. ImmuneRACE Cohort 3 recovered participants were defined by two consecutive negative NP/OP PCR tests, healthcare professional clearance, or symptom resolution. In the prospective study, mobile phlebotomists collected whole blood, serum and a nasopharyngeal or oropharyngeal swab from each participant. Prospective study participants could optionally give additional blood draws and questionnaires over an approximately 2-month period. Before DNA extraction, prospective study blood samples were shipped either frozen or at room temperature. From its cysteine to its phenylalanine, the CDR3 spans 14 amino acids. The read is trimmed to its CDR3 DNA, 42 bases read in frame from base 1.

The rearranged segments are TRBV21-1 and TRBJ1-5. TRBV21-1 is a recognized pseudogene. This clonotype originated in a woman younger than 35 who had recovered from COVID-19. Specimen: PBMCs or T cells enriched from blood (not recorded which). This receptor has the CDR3 CASSGRGMAQPQHF. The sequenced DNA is TGTGCCAGCAGTGGACGGGGGATGGCTCAGCCCCAGCATTTT.